Sequencing of this TCR beta chain was carried out in a study of cytomegalovirus exposure and HLA in healthy donors. General study results and limits: Among immune exposure information, only CMV serostatus was available. In a later analysis, V- and J-gene trimming of beta chains associated with a DCLRE1C missense variant, replicated independently.

Healthy people donating bone marrow made up the donors. Germline V CDR1 and CDR2: LNHDA, SQIVND (reference sequence). Trimming took off 3 bases at V and 4 bases at J, with 9 bases between the two ends. The CDR3 consists of 14 residues. The PCR employed 60 Vbeta primers together with 13 Jbeta primers. The repertoire was sequenced with immunoSEQ multiplex PCR; TCRdb's copy has only in-frame clones and lacks some. The sample lists some 120,000 clones, 80% occurring once. As concerns this clone: Its antigen is unidentified.

The rearrangement joins TRBV19 to TRBJ2-2; TRBD1 is a possible D gene (5 bases). This TCR came from a man aged 30 to 45 in good health and CMV-seropositive. Material: PBMCs. As DNA, the CDR3 is TGTGCCAGTAGTATTTCCCAGGGCACCGGGGAGCTGTTTTTT. Its protein product is CASSISQGTGELFF.